This TCR beta chain was recovered during a study of CD8 T cells in ankylosing spondylitis. Whole-study results and caveats: Relatively rare in peripheral blood, disease-linked clones were also CD8+. Past research had described some motif variants in reactive arthritis synovial fluid and blood. Characteristic of ankylosing spondylitis blood, it appeared, was a TCR beta motif comprising about eight highly homologous variants.

For TCR beta, libraries came from quantitative 5'-RACE with molecular barcodes. A single record per CDR3 protein comes from TCRdb applying MiXCR to the 5' RACE reads. The sample yields approximately 250,000 distinct CDR3 sequences, roughly 32% seen once. Only a few counts were recorded for this clonotype. The antigen remains unidentified. This TCR came from a male donor with ankylosing spondylitis or in good health (not recorded which). Sample: blood, either unsorted or a sorted T cell fraction (not recorded which).

The CDR3 coding sequence is TGTGCCAGCAGCCCCATGGGGGGGTCTAACTATGGCTACACCTTC. Amino acids: CASSPMGGSNYGYTF. The rearrangement links TRBV7-2 to TRBJ1-2; D may be TRBD1 (5 bases). Trimming cost V 5 bases and J 0 bases, with 13 bases left between them. Per the germline V gene, CDR1 is SGHTA and CDR2 is FQGNSA. The CDR3 totals 15 residues.